Shown below are 24 T cell receptor beta chains from a single sample sequenced in a study of spatial heterogeneity in lung cancer. From the 5' RACE reads, TCRdb called clonotypes with MiXCR, one entry per CDR3 protein. The data hold 110,000 or so distinct CDR3 sequences, with about 10% observed a single time. Sample time point: blood at routine non-recurrence follow-up after resection. The input for sequencing was PBMCs, taken at follow-up. Receptors originate from a female donor with early-stage non-small cell lung cancer.

This chain links TRBV28 with TRBJ2-7, with D possibly being TRBD2 (8 bases). The V and J ends lost 7 bases and 4 bases respectively, with 20 bases between them. This CDR3 has 15 amino acids. CDR1 MDHEN and CDR2 SYDVKM come from the germline V gene. Written as DNA, the CDR3 is TGTGCCAGCACTGCAGGGGGGACTAGGACTTACGAGCAGTACTTC. Amino acids: CASTAGGTRTYEQYF.

This clonotype appeared a few times. The gene calls are TRBV29-1 and TRBJ2-1; D is unresolved. Trimming took off 6 bases at V and 0 bases at J, with 3 bases between the two ends. This CDR3 comprises 11 residues. Germline lookup yields CDR1 SQVTM and CDR2 ANQGSEA. The CDR3 nucleotides read TGCAGCGTAAACTCCTACAATGAGCAGTTCTTC. It is translated as CSVNSYNEQFF.

CDR3 loop: CSARDVQGAGYNEQFF. The CDR3 coding sequence is TGCAGTGCTAGAGATGTACAGGGGGCCGGATACAATGAGCAGTTCTTC. The chain employs TRBV20-1 and TRBJ2-1; TRBD1 matches 9 bases. V lost 0 bases and J lost 4; bases outside the gene matches: 7. Germline V gene data show CDR1 as DFQATT and CDR2 as SNEGSKA (reference sequence). The CDR3 length is 16 residues.

This clonotype appeared many times. V is TRBV5-1 and J is TRBJ1-6; D uncertain. The CDR3 covers 11 residues. Trimming left V 1 base short and J 10 bases short, with 3 bases between. The germline CDR1 and CDR2 sequences are SGHRS and YFSETQ. Here the CDR3 reads CASSLKSPLHF. The CDR3, as DNA: TGCGCCAGCAGCTTGAAGTCACCCCTCCACTTT.

V is TRBV11-2 and J is TRBJ2-7; a possible D gene is TRBD2 (5 bases). The CDR3 has 14 residues. CDR1 is SGHAT, CDR2 FQNNGV, per germline. Between the trimmed V and J ends, which lost 1 base and 5 bases, there was a span of 12 bases. CDR3 amino acids: CASSLAFRRDEQYV. The CDR3 DNA reads TGTGCCAGCAGCTTAGCTTTCAGGCGGGACGAGCAGTACGTC.

The V call is TRBV18, the J call TRBJ2-7; 7 bases agree with TRBD2. Germline CDR1 is KGHSH and CDR2 is LQKENI. There are 13 residues in the CDR3. V was pared by 3 bases and J by 6 bases, with 5 bases of the junction left unmatched. CDR3 residues: CASSPGLSSEQYF. The CDR3 region has the DNA TGTGCCAGCTCACCGGGACTATCTTCCGAGCAGTACTTC.

This chain connects TRBV27 to TRBJ2-1, with 13 bases that match TRBD2. This CDR3 has 23 residues. Germline assignment: CDR1 MNHEY and CDR2 SMNVEV (reference sequence). The J segment lost 5 bases and the V segment lost 5 bases, leaving 27 bases of the junction unmatched. CDR3 amino acids: CASSTYLYLGTSGDPRENNEQFF. DNA for the CDR3: TGTGCCAGCAGTACATACCTATATTTGGGGACTAGCGGGGATCCTAGGGAAAACAATGAGCAGTTCTTC.

This clonotype has just a few counts. V usage is TRBV29-1 and J usage is TRBJ2-1; D possibly uses TRBD1 or TRBD2 (5 bases each). V dropped 6 bases and J dropped 4 bases, with 16 bases sitting between them. The CDR3 is 14 residues long. CDR1 is SQVTM and CDR2 is ANQGSEA in the germline V gene. Here the CDR3 DNA reads TGCAGCGTGGACATAGGATGGGGGTACAATGAGCAGTTCTTC. Translated: CSVDIGWGYNEQFF.

This clonotype was seen a few times. The chain recombines TRBV29-1 with TRBJ1-1; 8 bases line up with TRBD1. CDR1 and CDR2 from the germline V gene are SQVTM and ANQGSEA. The CDR3 loop spans 12 amino acids. Trimming removed 6 bases from V and 8 bases from J; junction bases left unmatched: 8. The CDR3: CSVVRQGQEAFF. The CDR3 bases are TGCAGCGTCGTCCGACAGGGGCAAGAAGCTTTCTTT.

This clonotype was observed many times. The chain employs TRBV4-3 and TRBJ1-2, with unresolved D. The germline V gene encodes CDR1 LGHNA and CDR2 YSLEER. The V end lost 4 bases, the J end lost 1 base, and 13 bases lay between the germline ends. This CDR3 is 15 amino acids long. CDR3 region: CASSRSQEGNYGYTF. CDR3 nucleotides: TGCGCCAGCAGCCGGTCCCAAGAAGGTAACTATGGCTACACCTTC.

This clonotype was recorded a few times. The V gene is TRBV29-1, the J gene TRBJ2-6; D is undetermined. The V gene's germline CDR1 is SQVTM and CDR2 ANQGSEA. V was trimmed by 7 bases and J by 1 base, leaving 11 bases between them. The CDR3 runs 14 residues. The CDR3: CSAQPSSGANVLTF. In nucleotides, the CDR3 is TGCAGCGCTCAACCGTCTTCTGGGGCCAACGTCCTGACTTTC. The full variable domain, rest sourced from reference TRBV29-1 and TRBJ2-6, is SAVISQKPSRDICQRGTSLTIQCQVDSQVTMMFWYRQQPGQSLTLIATANQGSEATYESGFVIDKFPISRPNLTFSTLTVSNMSPEDSSIYLCSAQPSSGANVLTFGAGSRLTVL.

On this clonotype: A much larger clone differs by one base, so this may be a read error. The V gene is TRBV30, the J gene TRBJ1-4; TRBD1 matches at 9 bases. This CDR3 contains 14 residues. Germline assignment: CDR1 GTSNPN and CDR2 SVGIG (reference sequence). CDR3 protein: CAWSKGQGNGKLFF. The CDR3 bases are TGTGCCTGGAGTAAGGGACAGGGAAATGGAAAACTGTTTTTT.

The chain recombines TRBV5-1 with TRBJ2-7; 11 nucleotides line up with TRBD2. Germline V gene data show CDR1 as SGHRS and CDR2 as YFSETQ. Trimming removed 2 bases from V and 2 bases from J; junction bases left unmatched: 6. The CDR3 is 16 amino acids. The CDR3 coding sequence is TGCGCCAGCAGCTTTTGGTTAGCGGGAGGGCCCTACGAGCAGTACTTC. Its protein product is CASSFWLAGGPYEQYF.

This clonotype was observed a few times. The chain combines TRBV19 with TRBJ2-3; no clear D. Trimming stripped 3 bases from V and 2 bases from J, with 9 bases between. Looked up from germline, CDR1 is LNHDA and CDR2 is SQIVND (reference sequence). This CDR3 is built from 14 residues. CDR3 protein: CASSINPLTDTQYF. The CDR3 bases are TGTGCCAGTAGTATCAACCCCCTCACAGATACGCAGTATTTT.

This clonotype was recorded many times. The rearrangement uses TRBV12-3 or TRBV12-4 and TRBJ1-3; D ambiguous. V lost 3 bases and J lost 0, with 9 bases in between. There are 15 residues in the CDR3. The CDR3 reads CASSFNRYSGNTIYF. The CDR3 nucleotides are TGTGCCAGCAGTTTTAACCGGTACTCTGGAAACACCATATATTTT.

The chain links TRBV6-2 or TRBV6-3 to TRBJ2-1; 12 bases align to TRBD2. V shed 4 bases, J shed 0 bases, and the junction held 7 bases outside the gene matches. This CDR3 spans 18 amino acids. Germline CDR1 is MNHEY and CDR2 is SVGEGT. CDR3 in amino acids: CASSLTSGRGSSYNEQFF. CDR3 coding DNA: TGTGCCAGCAGTTTGACTAGCGGGAGAGGAAGCTCCTACAATGAGCAGTTCTTC.

J is TRBJ2-1 and V is TRBV5-1; D gene uncertain. The V end lost 0 bases, the J end lost 10 bases, and 8 bases lay between the germline ends. The germline CDR1 and CDR2 sequences are SGHRS and YFSETQ. CDR3 length equals 12 residues. The DNA of the CDR3 is TGCGCCAGCAGCTTGGTGGGCAGAGAGCAGTTCTTC. Translating it yields CASSLVGREQFF.

The V gene is TRBV7-2, the J gene TRBJ2-2, with TRBD1 as a possible D gene (6 bases). Trimming pared 5 bases from V and 10 bases from J, leaving 23 bases between. CDR1 and CDR2 from the germline V gene are SGHTA and FQGNSA. The CDR3 is 16 residues long. The CDR3 DNA reads as TGTGCCAGCAGCACTTTGCCACAGGGACCGCCAGTGGAGCTGTTTTTT. Amino acid sequence: CASSTLPQGPPVELFF.

The J gene is TRBJ2-2, the V gene TRBV10-3; a possible D gene is TRBD2 (5 bases). This CDR3 has 12 amino acids. The V and J ends lost 8 bases and 1 base respectively, with 5 bases between them. Germline assignment: CDR1 ENHRY and CDR2 SYGVKD. In DNA form, the CDR3 reads TGTGCCATCGAGGGGAACACCGGGGAGCTGTTTTTT. Amino acid sequence: CAIEGNTGELFF.

This clonotype turned up a few times. The rearrangement joins TRBV28 to TRBJ1-1, with 8 bases lining up with TRBD1. Per the germline V gene, CDR1 is MDHEN and CDR2 is SYDVKM. The trim removed 6 bases at V and 5 bases at J, leaving 11 bases unmatched. This CDR3 spans 15 amino acids. The DNA for the CDR3 is TGTGCCAGCAGCCGGACAGGGTCCGGGTTTACTGAAGCTTTCTTT. Residues: CASSRTGSGFTEAFF. The full variable domain, completed using reference TRBV28 and TRBJ1-1, is DVKVTQSSRYLVKRTGEKVFLECVQDMDHENMFWYRQDPGLGLRLIYFSYDVKMKEKGDIPEGYSVSREKKERFSLILESASTNQTSMYLCASSRTGSGFTEAFFGQGTRLTVV.

This chain connects TRBV3-1 to TRBJ1-1; D remains unclear. This CDR3 has 16 amino acids. V was shortened by 0 bases and J by 1 base, with 12 bases between the two germline ends. Looked up from germline, CDR1 is LGHDT and CDR2 is YNNKEL (reference sequence). This chain's CDR3 is CASSQDMGVRNTEAFF. CDR3 DNA: TGTGCCAGCAGCCAAGATATGGGAGTGAGGAACACTGAAGCTTTCTTT.

This chain links TRBV14 with TRBJ2-1; tentative D call: TRBD2 (5 bases). This CDR3 is built from 17 residues. Between the trimmed V and J ends, which lost 1 base and 5 bases, there was a span of 18 bases. CDR1 is SGHDN and CDR2 is FVKESK in the germline V gene. CDR3 region: CASSQVTTRNFHNEQFF. CDR3 sequence (DNA): TGTGCCAGCAGCCAAGTTACCACTAGAAACTTCCACAATGAGCAGTTCTTC. Full variable domain (missing parts from reference TRBV14 and TRBJ2-1): EAGVTQFPSHSVIEKGQTVTLRCDPISGHDNLYWYRRVMGKEIKFLLHFVKESKQDESGMPNNRFLAERTGGTYSTLKVQPAELEDSGVYFCASSQVTTRNFHNEQFFGPGTRLTVL.

This chain connects TRBV28 to TRBJ1-6; 7 bases align to TRBD1. CDR1 and CDR2 (germline): MDHEN, SYDVKM. V lost 8 bases to trimming and J lost 7 bases; unmatched junction nucleotides: 5. The CDR3 totals 13 residues. The CDR3 sequence is CASQGDRNSPLHF. CDR3 coding DNA: TGTGCCAGCCAGGGGGACAGAAATTCACCCCTCCACTTT.

CDR3 in amino acids: CSVEMFWAPRLQFF. The CDR3 DNA follows: TGCAGCGTTGAAATGTTCTGGGCTCCTCGACTGCAGTTCTTC. The chain uses TRBV29-1 and TRBJ2-1; D is unresolved. With 2 bases removed from V and 12 bases from J, the gap between germline ends came to 20 bases. The length of the CDR3 is 14 residues. The germline V gene encodes CDR1 SQVTM and CDR2 ANQGSEA.